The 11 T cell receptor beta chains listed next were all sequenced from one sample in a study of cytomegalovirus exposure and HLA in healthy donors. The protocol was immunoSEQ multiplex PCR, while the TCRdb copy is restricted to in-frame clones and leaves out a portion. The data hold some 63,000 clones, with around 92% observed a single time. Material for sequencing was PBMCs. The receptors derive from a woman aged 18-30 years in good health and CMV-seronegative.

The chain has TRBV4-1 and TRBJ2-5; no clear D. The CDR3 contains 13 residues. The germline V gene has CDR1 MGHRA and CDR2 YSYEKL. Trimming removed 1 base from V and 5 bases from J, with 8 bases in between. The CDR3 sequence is CASSQVRQETQYF. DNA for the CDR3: TGCGCCAGCAGCCAAGTCAGGCAGGAGACCCAGTACTTC.

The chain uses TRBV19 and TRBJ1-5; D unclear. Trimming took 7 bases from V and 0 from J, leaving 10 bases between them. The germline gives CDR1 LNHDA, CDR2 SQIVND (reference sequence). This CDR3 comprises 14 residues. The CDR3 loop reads CASKSLYSNQPQHF. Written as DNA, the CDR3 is TGTGCCAGTAAAAGCCTATATAGCAATCAGCCCCAGCATTTT.

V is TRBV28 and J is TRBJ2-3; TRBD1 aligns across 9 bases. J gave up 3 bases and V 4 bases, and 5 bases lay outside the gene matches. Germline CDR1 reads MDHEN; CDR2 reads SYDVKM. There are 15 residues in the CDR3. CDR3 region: CASSSSGQGTDTQYF. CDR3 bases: TGTGCCAGCAGTTCCTCGGGACAGGGTACAGATACGCAGTATTTT.

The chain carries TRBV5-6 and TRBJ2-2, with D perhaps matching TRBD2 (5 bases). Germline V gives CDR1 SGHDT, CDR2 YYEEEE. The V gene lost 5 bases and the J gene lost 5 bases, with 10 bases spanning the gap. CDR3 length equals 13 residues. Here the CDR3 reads CASSRTRTGELFF. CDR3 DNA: TGTGCCAGCAGTCGTACTAGAACCGGGGAGCTGTTTTTT.

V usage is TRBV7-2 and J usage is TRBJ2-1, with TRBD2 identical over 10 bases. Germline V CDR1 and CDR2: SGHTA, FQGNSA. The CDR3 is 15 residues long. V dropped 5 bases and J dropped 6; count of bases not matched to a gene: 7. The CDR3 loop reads CASSHIAGGLNEQFF. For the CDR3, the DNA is TGTGCCAGCAGCCATATAGCGGGGGGACTCAATGAGCAGTTCTTC. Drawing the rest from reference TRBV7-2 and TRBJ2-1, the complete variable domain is GAGVSQSPSNKVTEKGKDVELRCDPISGHTALYWYRQSLGQGLEFLIYFQGNSAPDKSGLPSDRFSAERTGGSVSTLTIQRTQQEDSAVYLCASSHIAGGLNEQFFGPGTRLTVL.

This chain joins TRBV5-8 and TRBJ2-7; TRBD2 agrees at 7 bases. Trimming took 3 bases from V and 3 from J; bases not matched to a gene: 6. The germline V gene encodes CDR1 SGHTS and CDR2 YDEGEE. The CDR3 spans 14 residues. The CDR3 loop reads CASSWGGLYYEQYF. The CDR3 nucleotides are TGTGCCAGCAGCTGGGGGGGTCTTTACTACGAGCAGTACTTC. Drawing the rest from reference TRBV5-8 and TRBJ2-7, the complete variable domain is EAGVTQSPTHLIKTRGQQATLRCSPISGHTSVYWYQQALGLGLQFLLWYDEGEERNRGNFPPRFSGRQFPNYSSELNVNALELEDSALYLCASSWGGLYYEQYFGPGTRLTVT.

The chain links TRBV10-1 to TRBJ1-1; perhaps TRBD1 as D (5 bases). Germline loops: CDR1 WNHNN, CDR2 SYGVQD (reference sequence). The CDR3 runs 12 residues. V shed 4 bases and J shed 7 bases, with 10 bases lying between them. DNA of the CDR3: TGCGCCAGCAGTGGCGGGACGGTTGAAGCTTTCTTT. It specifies CASSGGTVEAFF.

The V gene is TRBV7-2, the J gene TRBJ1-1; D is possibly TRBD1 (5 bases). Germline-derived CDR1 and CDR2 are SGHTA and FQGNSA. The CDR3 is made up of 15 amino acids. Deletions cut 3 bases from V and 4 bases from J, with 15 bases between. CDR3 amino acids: CASSLPGKESTEAFF. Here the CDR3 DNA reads TGTGCCAGCAGCTTGCCAGGGAAGGAGAGCACTGAAGCTTTCTTT.

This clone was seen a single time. Here the CDR3 reads CASSDGENSNQPQHF. CDR3 in DNA: TGCGCCAGCAGCGACGGGGAAAATAGCAATCAGCCCCAGCATTTT. This sequence joins TRBV4-1 and TRBJ1-5; the D is unclear. The V gene's germline CDR1 is MGHRA and CDR2 YSYEKL. This CDR3 comprises 15 residues. The V end was cut by 5 bases, the J end by 0 bases, with 11 bases between.

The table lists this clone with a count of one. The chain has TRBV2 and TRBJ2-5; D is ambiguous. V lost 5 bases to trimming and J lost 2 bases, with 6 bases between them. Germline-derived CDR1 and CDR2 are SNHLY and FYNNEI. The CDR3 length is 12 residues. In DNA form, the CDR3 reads TGTGCCAGCAGTTTGGAGCAAGAGACCCAGTACTTC. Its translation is CASSLEQETQYF.

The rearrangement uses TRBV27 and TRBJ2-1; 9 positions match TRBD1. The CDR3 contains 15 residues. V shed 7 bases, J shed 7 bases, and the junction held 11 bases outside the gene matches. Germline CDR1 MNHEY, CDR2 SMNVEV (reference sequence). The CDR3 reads CASTRTGTGFNEQFF. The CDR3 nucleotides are TGTGCCAGCACCCGGACCGGGACAGGGTTTAATGAGCAGTTCTTC.